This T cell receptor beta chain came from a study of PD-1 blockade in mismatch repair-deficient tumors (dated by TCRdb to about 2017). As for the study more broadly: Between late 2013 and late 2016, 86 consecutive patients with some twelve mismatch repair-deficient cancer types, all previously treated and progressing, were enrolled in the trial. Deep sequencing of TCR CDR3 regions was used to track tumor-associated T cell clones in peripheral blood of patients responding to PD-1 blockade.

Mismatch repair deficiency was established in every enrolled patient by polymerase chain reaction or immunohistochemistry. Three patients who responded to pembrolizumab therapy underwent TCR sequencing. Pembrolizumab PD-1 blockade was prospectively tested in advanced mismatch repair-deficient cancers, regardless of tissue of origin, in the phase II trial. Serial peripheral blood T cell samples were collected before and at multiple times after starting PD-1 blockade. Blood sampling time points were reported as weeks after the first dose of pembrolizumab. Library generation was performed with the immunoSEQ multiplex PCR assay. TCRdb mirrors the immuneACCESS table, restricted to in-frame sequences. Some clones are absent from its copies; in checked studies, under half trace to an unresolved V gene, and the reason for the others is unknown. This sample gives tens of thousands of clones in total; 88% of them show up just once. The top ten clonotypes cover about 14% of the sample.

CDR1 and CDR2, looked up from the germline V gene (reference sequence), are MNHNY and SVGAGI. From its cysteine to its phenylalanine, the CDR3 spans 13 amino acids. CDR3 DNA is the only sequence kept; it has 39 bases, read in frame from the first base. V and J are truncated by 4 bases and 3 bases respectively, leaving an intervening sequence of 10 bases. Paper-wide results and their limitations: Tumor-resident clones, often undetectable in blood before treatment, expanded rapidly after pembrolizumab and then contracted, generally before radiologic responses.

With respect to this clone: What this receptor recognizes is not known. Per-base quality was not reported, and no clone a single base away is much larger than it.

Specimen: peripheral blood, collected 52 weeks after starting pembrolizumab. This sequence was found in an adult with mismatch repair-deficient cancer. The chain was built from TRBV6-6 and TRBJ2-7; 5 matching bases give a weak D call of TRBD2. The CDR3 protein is CASSSDGNYEQYF. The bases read TGTGCCAGCAGTTCCGACGGGAACTACGAGCAGTACTTC.